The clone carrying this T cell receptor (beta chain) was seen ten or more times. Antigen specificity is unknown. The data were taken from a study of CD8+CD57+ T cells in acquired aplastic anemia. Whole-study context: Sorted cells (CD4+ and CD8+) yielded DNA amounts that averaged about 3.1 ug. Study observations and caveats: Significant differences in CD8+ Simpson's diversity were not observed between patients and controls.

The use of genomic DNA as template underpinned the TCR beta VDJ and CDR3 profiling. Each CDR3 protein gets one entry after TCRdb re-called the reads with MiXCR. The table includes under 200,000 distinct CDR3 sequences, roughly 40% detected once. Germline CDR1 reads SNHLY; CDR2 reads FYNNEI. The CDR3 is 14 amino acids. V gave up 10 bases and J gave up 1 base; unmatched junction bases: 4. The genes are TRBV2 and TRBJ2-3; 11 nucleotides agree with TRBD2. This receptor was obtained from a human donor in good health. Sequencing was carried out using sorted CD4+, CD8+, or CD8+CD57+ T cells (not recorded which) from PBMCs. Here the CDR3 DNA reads TGTGCCAACCAACTAGCGGGAGGCACAGATACGCAGTATTTT. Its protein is CANQLAGGTDTQYF. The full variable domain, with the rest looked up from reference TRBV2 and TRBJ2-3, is EPEVTQTPSHQVTQMGQEVILRCVPISNHLYFYWYRQILGQKVEFLVSFYNNEISEKSEIFDDQFSVERPDGSNFTLKIRSTKLEDSAMYFCANQLAGGTDTQYFGPGTRLTVL.